This T cell receptor beta chain stems from a study of cytomegalovirus exposure and HLA in healthy donors. Germline CDR1 and CDR2: LGHNA and YSLEER. Trimming shortened V by 3 bases and J by 6 bases, and 12 bases separated the two germline ends. CDR3 size: 15 residues. This clone was counted once. 60 Vbeta and 13 Jbeta primers were used in PCR. The assay was immunoSEQ multiplex PCR, and TCRdb's table has in-frame clones only and misses some. The sample shows around 130,000 clones, approximately 84% of them seen only once. This clonotype was sampled from a boy between 2 and 10 years old in good health and CMV-seronegative. This sequence joins TRBV4-3 and TRBJ1-6; D unclear. The sample consisted of PBMCs. The CDR3 region is CASSQSRVLNSPLHF. CDR3 nucleotide sequence: TGCGCCAGCAGCCAGAGCCGGGTCCTTAATTCACCCCTCCACTTT.